The next 14 T cell receptor beta chains were all read from a single sample in a study of regulatory T cells in long-lasting Graves disease. Time point defined: newly diagnosed GD, antithyroid drugs for less than 3 months. The TCR library was prepared using RNA isolated from PBMCs. Building of the TCR beta libraries involved iRepertoire HTBI primers and Arm-PCR of CDR3 regions. TCRdb passed the multiplex PCR reads through MiXCR, listing each CDR3 protein once. The sample holds over 500,000 distinct CDR3 sequences, about 15% seen once. These same records also appear under a second study, on T cells in Graves' hyperthyroidism and ophthalmopathy.

Sequences were derived from peripheral blood mononuclear cells (PBMCs), sampled at new diagnosis, from a patient treated with antithyroid drugs. The receptors originated from a man younger than 35 with Graves disease.

Many counts were recorded for this clonotype. The chain recombines TRBV7-9 with TRBJ2-1; D uncertain. The CDR3 is made up of 11 amino acids. CDR1 is SEHNR, CDR2 FQNEAQ, per germline (reference sequence). V shed 5 bases and J shed 6 bases, with 5 bases lying between them. CDR3: CASSNPNEQFF. The CDR3, as DNA: TGTGCCAGCAGCAATCCCAATGAGCAGTTCTTC. Supplemented by reference TRBV7-9 and TRBJ2-1, the full variable domain reads DTGVSQNPRHKITKRGQNVTFRCDPISEHNRLYWYRQTLGQGPEFLTYFQNEAQLEKSRLLSDRFSAERPKGSFSTLEIQRTEQGDSAMYLCASSNPNEQFFGPGTRLTVL.

This clonotype was seen at least ten times. The genes are TRBV27 and TRBJ2-5; 7 bases map to TRBD2. The V gene end was trimmed by 1 base and the J gene end by 5 bases; junction bases not matched to a gene: 7. Germline CDR1 MNHEY, CDR2 SMNVEV (reference sequence). This CDR3 comprises 15 residues. This chain's CDR3 is CASSLLRGEGETQYF. As DNA, the CDR3 is TGTGCCAGCAGTTTATTGAGAGGGGAGGGGGAGACCCAGTACTTC.

This chain joins TRBV24-1 and TRBJ2-3; TRBD1 might be the D (7 bases). The germline V and J ends were trimmed by 4 bases and 0 bases, with 16 bases remaining between them. This CDR3 spans 17 amino acids. CDR1 KGHDR and CDR2 SFDVKD come from the germline V gene. CDR3 region: CATSDPGGKHSTDTQYF. CDR3 nucleotides: TGTGCCACCAGTGACCCAGGGGGGAAACACAGCACAGATACGCAGTATTTT.

Many counts were recorded for this clonotype. The chain links TRBV7-2 to TRBJ2-7; 11 nucleotides agree with TRBD1. This CDR3 region has 16 residues. The trim removed 4 bases at V and 3 bases at J, leaving 8 bases unmatched. The germline gives CDR1 SGHTA, CDR2 FQGNSA. This CDR3 reads CASSSLDRGLLYEQYF. The CDR3 region has the DNA TGTGCCAGCAGCTCCCTGGACAGGGGGCTTCTCTACGAGCAGTACTTC. Supplemented by reference TRBV7-2 and TRBJ2-7, the full variable domain reads GAGVSQSPSNKVTEKGKDVELRCDPISGHTALYWYRQSLGQGLEFLIYFQGNSAPDKSGLPSDRFSAERTGGSVSTLTIQRTQQEDSAVYLCASSSLDRGLLYEQYFGPGTRLTVT.

This clonotype was seen a few times. The genes are TRBV7-8 and TRBJ2-1, with 8 bases identical to TRBD2. Germline loops: CDR1 SGHVS, CDR2 FQNEAQ. CDR3 length: 18 amino acids. With V trimmed by 0 bases and J by 8 bases, 15 bases remained unmatched. CDR3 DNA sequence: TGTGCCAGCAGCTTAGCGAGAGTAGCGGGAATTGCGGGCGATGAGCAGTTCTTC. It specifies CASSLARVAGIAGDEQFF.

This clonotype was counted ten times or more. The V call is TRBV11-2, the J call TRBJ2-3; unclear D gene. The CDR3 extends over 16 amino acids. Germline assignment: CDR1 SGHAT and CDR2 FQNNGV. Trimming cost V 3 bases and J 7 bases, with 20 bases left between them. The CDR3 nucleotides are TGTGCCAGCAGCTTCTTAAAGGACGCGAGCTTATATACGCAGTATTTT. This sequence encodes CASSFLKDASLYTQYF.

The chain employs TRBV27 and TRBJ1-1; no definite D call. The germline gives CDR1 MNHEY, CDR2 SMNVEV (reference sequence). V gave up 5 bases and J gave up 1 base, with 14 bases separating them. This CDR3 is 15 amino acids long. CDR3 DNA sequence: TGTGCCAGCAGTCCCCCCCCCAGACCGAACACTGAAGCTTTCTTT. This codes for CASSPPPRPNTEAFF.

This clonotype was observed many times. The chain joins TRBV12-3 or TRBV12-4 to TRBJ1-2, with D possibly being TRBD1 (5 bases). The CDR3 length is 17 residues. The V and J ends lost 7 bases and 2 bases respectively, with 23 bases between them. DNA for the CDR3: TGTGCCAGCACCGTGAGGGCAGGGTTTGGAGGGAACTATGGCTACACCTTC. It encodes CASTVRAGFGGNYGYTF.

This clonotype was counted many times. V and J are TRBV2 and TRBJ1-1, with 7 bases lining up with TRBD1. The trim removed 0 bases at V and 10 bases at J, leaving 11 bases unmatched. CDR1 is SNHLY, CDR2 FYNNEI, per germline. The CDR3 is 15 residues long. The CDR3 DNA sequence: TGTGCCAGCAGTGAAGCATCCAGGGGGTCCGTTGGAGCTTTCTTT. This codes for CASSEASRGSVGAFF.

This clonotype appeared many times. The rearrangement links TRBV5-1 to TRBJ2-7, with D perhaps TRBD2 (6 bases). V was shortened by 4 bases and J by 5 bases, with 16 bases between the two germline ends. The CDR3 consists of 14 residues. Germline loops: CDR1 SGHRS, CDR2 YFSETQ. CDR3: CASSATAGGDEQYF. As DNA, the CDR3 is TGCGCCAGCAGCGCGACAGCGGGCGGGGACGAGCAGTACTTC.

The V call is TRBV7-3, the J call TRBJ2-3, with 7 bases that match TRBD2. CDR1 and CDR2 from the germline V gene are SGHTA and FQGTGA. Unmatched junction bases numbered 10, after V lost 5 bases and J lost 2 bases. CDR3 length: 16 residues. The CDR3 coding sequence is TGTGCCAGCAGCCCCTCAGCGGGATCTTTCACAGATACGCAGTATTTT. Translated, it gives CASSPSAGSFTDTQYF.

The chain carries TRBV13 and TRBJ2-7; 14 bases align to TRBD2. The CDR3 sequence is 15 residues long. Germline assignment: CDR1 PRHDT and CDR2 FYEKMQ (reference sequence). V dropped 6 bases and J dropped 3; count of bases not matched to a gene: 4. Here the CDR3 reads CASRIGTSGSYEQYF. CDR3 nucleotide sequence: TGTGCCAGCAGAATAGGGACTAGCGGGAGCTACGAGCAGTACTTC.

This clonotype occurred many times. This chain connects TRBV6-5 to TRBJ1-6; D is perhaps TRBD1 (5 bases). V was cut by 2 bases and J by 7 bases, with 9 bases left in between. From germline, CDR1 is MNHEY and CDR2 SVGAGI. The CDR3 runs to 14 residues. The CDR3, as DNA: TGTGCCAGCAGTTACGGGGGTCCGAATTCACCCCTCCACTTT. Translated: CASSYGGPNSPLHF.

Concerning this clonotype itself: No conserved phenylalanine or tryptophan is present at the end of the CDR3, so a read error is the likely explanation. The gene calls are TRBV12-3 or TRBV12-4 and TRBJ2-3; no clear D gene. V lost 3 bases to trimming and J lost 4 bases, with 14 bases between them. This CDR3 is built from 15 residues. CDR3 nucleotide sequence: TGTGCCAGCAGTTTCCCCGGCGGAAGATCAGATACGCAGTATTCT. Protein sequence: CASSFPGGRSDTQYS.